This T cell receptor (beta chain) is from a study of T cell responses to AZD1222 COVID-19 vaccine. Study-level results: Only 5 or 6 AZD1222 recipients tested seropositive at baseline. Repertoire samples came only from after the peak T cell response.

Note on this clone: Its antigen remains unknown.

The method was immunoSEQ multiplex PCR; TCRdb's version includes in-frame clones alone and lacks a portion of them. Here the sample spans 55,000 to 75,000 clones, about 90% being singletons. The CDR3 has 15 amino acids. The germline V and J ends were trimmed by 6 bases and 5 bases, with 14 bases remaining between them. Germline V gene lookup returns CDR1 LGHDT and CDR2 YNNKEL (reference sequence). The specimen was peripheral blood, collected on day 0 of AZD1222 vaccination. The sequence was collected from an adult in good health. The J gene is TRBJ1-6, the V gene TRBV3-1 (or the pseudogene TRBV3-2), with D tentatively TRBD1 (5 bases). CDR3 protein: CASRKQDVHNSPLHF. CDR3 nucleotides: TGTGCCAGCAGGAAACAGGATGTCCATAATTCACCCCTCCACTTT.